The 23 T cell receptor beta chains below come from one sample, sequenced in a study of blood T cell repertoires in COVID-19. Produced via immunoSEQ multiplex PCR; TCRdb's table is partial and in-frame only. Among approximately 200,000 clones listed, just under 90% were seen once. Sequenced sample: PBMCs or T cells enriched from blood (not recorded which). The receptors stem from a man aged 25-45 years who had recovered from COVID-19.

The sample holds a few counts of this clone. The chain recombines TRBV10-1 with TRBJ1-1; tentatively, D is TRBD1 (5 bases). The germline V and J ends were trimmed by 4 bases and 6 bases, with 15 bases remaining between them. In germline, CDR1 is WNHNN, CDR2 SYGVQD (reference sequence). This CDR3 spans 14 amino acids. CDR3 DNA sequence: TGCGCCAGCAGTGCTCTCAGGGAACGGGCTGAAGCTTTCTTT. Amino acid sequence: CASSALRERAEAFF.

The V gene is TRBV14, the J gene TRBJ1-1; a possible D gene is TRBD1 (5 bases). The CDR3 has 13 amino acids. The ends were cut back, 3 bases at V and 4 bases at J, with 9 bases in the middle. The V gene's germline CDR1 is SGHDN and CDR2 FVKESK. The CDR3 bases are TGTGCCAGCAGCCAGACAAGGGGCACTGAAGCTTTCTTT. Translation: CASSQTRGTEAFF.

The rearrangement uses TRBV5-1 and TRBJ1-1; 8 positions match TRBD1. With V trimmed by 3 bases and J by 1 base, 8 bases remained unmatched. Per germline, CDR1 SGHRS and CDR2 YFSETQ. The CDR3 covers 16 residues. The CDR3 DNA reads as TGCGCCAGCAGCTCGACGACAGGGGCTGGGAACACTGAAGCTTTCTTT. Its protein is CASSSTTGAGNTEAFF.

This clone appeared once. The chain uses TRBV29-1 and TRBJ1-1; the D gene is possibly TRBD1 (6 bases). This CDR3 has 13 amino acids. CDR1 is SQVTM, CDR2 ANQGSEA, per germline. V gave up 4 bases and J gave up 1 base, with 10 bases separating them. In DNA, the CDR3 is TGCAGCGTTGGAGGGGGGGCGAACACTGAAGCTTTCTTT. This gives the protein CSVGGGANTEAFF.

This sequence joins TRBV28 and TRBJ2-1; 13 bases are shared with TRBD2. V was pared by 4 bases and J by 7 bases, with 10 bases of the junction left unmatched. The CDR3 consists of 17 residues. Germline CDR1 and CDR2: MDHEN and SYDVKM. As DNA, the CDR3 is TGTGCCAGCAGTTCGCCCCAACTAGCGGGAGGGGGAAATGAGCAGTTCTTC. Its translation is CASSSPQLAGGGNEQFF.

The CDR3 nucleotides read TGTGCCAGCAGCTCGACAGGGAACAGACAAGAGACCCAGTACTTC. This encodes CASSSTGNRQETQYF. V is TRBV5-8 and J is TRBJ2-5; 7 positions agree with TRBD1. The V segment lost 3 bases and the J segment 2 bases; nucleotides outside the gene matches: 7. The CDR3 totals 15 residues. The germline gives CDR1 SGHTS, CDR2 YDEGEE.

This sequence joins TRBV9 and TRBJ2-2, with D possibly TRBD2 on 5 matching bases. Germline CDR1 and CDR2: SGDLS and YYNGEE. Trimming took off 4 bases at V and 9 bases at J, with 10 bases between the two ends. The CDR3 covers 12 residues. The CDR3 loop reads CASSRGPRELFF. CDR3 nucleotides: TGTGCCAGCAGCCGGGGTCCGCGGGAGCTGTTTTTT. Filled out from reference TRBV9 and TRBJ2-2, the complete variable domain reads DSGVTQTPKHLITATGQRVTLRCSPRSGDLSVYWYQQSLDQGLQFLIQYYNGEERAKGNILERFSAQQFPDLHSELNLSSLELGDSALYFCASSRGPRELFFGEGSRLTVL.

This chain connects TRBV3-1 (or the pseudogene TRBV3-2) to TRBJ1-3, with a weak D call TRBD1 (6 bases). V shed 0 bases and J shed 4 bases, with 10 bases lying between them. The length of the CDR3 is 15 residues. Germline V CDR1 and CDR2: LGHDT, YNNKEL (reference sequence). CDR3 residues: CASSQDSGAGNTIYF. Here the CDR3 DNA reads TGTGCCAGCAGCCAAGATTCAGGGGCAGGAAACACCATATATTTT.

The V and J genes are TRBV14 and TRBJ1-3; 9 nucleotides line up with TRBD1. CDR1 and CDR2 from the germline V gene are SGHDN and FVKESK. Germline trimming cut 5 bases from V and 3 bases from J; bases unmatched to any gene: 5. CDR3 length: 15 residues. The chain's CDR3 is CASSRDRAFGNTIYF. Here the CDR3 DNA reads TGTGCCAGCAGCAGGGACAGGGCTTTTGGAAACACCATATATTTT. Complete variable domain (other parts from reference TRBV14 and TRBJ1-3): EAGVTQFPSHSVIEKGQTVTLRCDPISGHDNLYWYRRVMGKEIKFLLHFVKESKQDESGMPNNRFLAERTGGTYSTLKVQPAELEDSGVYFCASSRDRAFGNTIYFGEGSWLTVV.

This clone came up once. The chain employs TRBV6-2 or TRBV6-3 and TRBJ2-3; TRBD2 matches at 9 bases. Germline V gene lookup returns CDR1 MNHEY and CDR2 SVGEGT. V dropped 5 bases and J dropped 3; count of bases not matched to a gene: 6. The CDR3 totals 15 residues. The CDR3 sequence: CASSATSGRTDTQYF. CDR3 coding DNA: TGTGCCAGCAGTGCGACTAGCGGACGAACAGATACGCAGTATTTT.

The V gene is TRBV27, the J gene TRBJ2-7; D might be TRBD2 (6 bases). The CDR3 contains 17 residues. Germline lookup yields CDR1 MNHEY and CDR2 SMNVEV (reference sequence). V lost 2 bases and J 3 bases, leaving 20 bases between the germline ends. CDR3 in amino acids: CASSLGSLPGDRYEQYF. The CDR3 DNA reads as TGTGCCAGCAGTTTAGGTTCTCTCCCGGGAGACCGCTACGAGCAGTACTTC.

The chain links TRBV3-1 (or the pseudogene TRBV3-2) to TRBJ2-5; 11 bases fit TRBD1. V lost 1 base and J lost 2; bases outside the gene matches: 12. The CDR3 loop spans 19 amino acids. The germline CDR1 and CDR2 sequences are LGHDT and YNNKEL (reference sequence). CDR3 amino acids: CASSQGIILGTGGQETQYF. CDR3 sequence (DNA): TGTGCCAGCAGCCAAGGGATAATCTTAGGGACAGGGGGACAAGAGACCCAGTACTTC.

This clone occurred a few times. This chain links TRBV7-9 with TRBJ1-1, with D uncertain. This CDR3 spans 13 amino acids. Trimming shortened V by 1 base and J by 1 base, and 4 bases separated the two germline ends. Germline CDR1 reads SEHNR; CDR2 reads FQNEAQ (reference sequence). The CDR3 bases are TGTGCCAGCAGCTTAGAACAGAACACTGAAGCTTTCTTT. Its protein product is CASSLEQNTEAFF.

V usage is TRBV30 and J usage is TRBJ1-1, with D maybe TRBD1 (5 bases). Trimming took off 2 bases at V and 1 base at J, with 17 bases between the two ends. This CDR3 region has 16 residues. The germline gives CDR1 GTSNPN, CDR2 SVGIG (reference sequence). In DNA, the CDR3 is TGTGCCTGGAGTCCCAAGGGGCGGGGGGAGAACACTGAAGCTTTCTTT. Its protein product is CAWSPKGRGENTEAFF.

In this sample, this clone turned up once. This sequence joins TRBV27 and TRBJ2-1, with TRBD1 matching 9 bases. Germline V lookup: CDR1 MNHEY, CDR2 SMNVEV (reference sequence). CDR3 length equals 14 residues. The V and J ends lost 3 bases and 5 bases, in that order; junction bases with no gene match: 2. The DNA of the CDR3 is TGTGCCAGCAGTTTGGACAGGGGTAACAATGAGCAGTTCTTC. This gives the protein CASSLDRGNNEQFF.

The rearrangement links TRBV18 to TRBJ2-4; a weak D match, TRBD1 (5 bases). The V and J ends lost 4 bases and 8 bases respectively, with 12 bases between them. Germline values: CDR1 KGHSH, CDR2 LQKENI. The CDR3 covers 13 residues. As DNA, the CDR3 is TGTGCCAGCTCACACGTCAGGGAATACATTCAGTACTTC. Its translation: CASSHVREYIQYF.

The J gene is TRBJ1-2, the V gene TRBV28; 9 bases match TRBD1. From germline, CDR1 is MDHEN and CDR2 SYDVKM. CDR3 size: 16 residues. The trim removed 1 base at V and 6 bases at J, leaving 9 bases unmatched. The CDR3 nucleotides read TGTGCCAGCAGTTTATACGGGACAGGGTTAACAGATGGCTACACCTTC. Encoded protein: CASSLYGTGLTDGYTF.

J is TRBJ1-3 and V is TRBV4-3; TRBD1 matches 9 bases. CDR3 length equals 15 residues. The ends lost 6 bases at V and 3 bases at J; junction bases unmatched: 6. Germline assignment: CDR1 LGHNA and CDR2 YSLEER. This CDR3 reads CASRDRGLNGNTIYF. The CDR3, as DNA: TGCGCCAGCAGGGACAGGGGACTGAATGGAAACACCATATATTTT.

The rearrangement joins TRBV7-6 to TRBJ1-5; D is unresolved. This CDR3 contains 15 residues. Between the trimmed V and J ends, which lost 1 base and 2 bases, there was a span of 9 bases. Germline CDR1 and CDR2: SGHVS and FNYEAQ. CDR3 DNA sequence: TGTGCCAGCAGCTTAGGCAGCGGGGGCAATCAGCCCCAGCATTTT. Translated: CASSLGSGGNQPQHF.

The genes are TRBV25-1 and TRBJ1-5, with D possibly TRBD1 on 6 matching bases. V was trimmed by 4 bases and J by 3 bases, leaving 10 bases between them. The germline gives CDR1 MGHDK, CDR2 SYGVNS. CDR3 length: 14 residues. This CDR3 is CASSGTEVNQPQHF. The CDR3 region has the DNA TGTGCCAGCAGTGGGACAGAGGTCAATCAGCCCCAGCATTTT.

The chain joins TRBV29-1 to TRBJ2-3, with TRBD1 matching 8 bases. This CDR3 contains 13 residues. CDR1 and CDR2 (germline): SQVTM, ANQGSEA. V gave up 8 bases and J gave up 8 bases; unmatched junction bases: 12. The CDR3, as DNA: TGCAGCAGCCAGGGGGCTAGCCAGGGTACGCAGTATTTT. Translating it yields CSSQGASQGTQYF.

This clone has a single count. V gene TRBV9 combines with J gene TRBJ2-3, with TRBD1 matching 7 bases. CDR3 length equals 17 residues. Germline V gene sequence: CDR1 SGDLS, CDR2 YYNGEE. V shed 0 bases, J shed 1 base, and the junction held 8 bases outside the gene matches. For the CDR3, the DNA is TGTGCCAGCAGCGTAGAGGGGGCAAGTATTCGCACAGATACGCAGTATTTT. As protein: CASSVEGASIRTDTQYF.

The chain employs TRBV9 and TRBJ2-2; 11 bases are a match to TRBD1. The V segment lost 0 bases and the J segment 5 bases; nucleotides outside the gene matches: 6. The CDR3 spans 17 residues. In germline, CDR1 is SGDLS, CDR2 YYNGEE. This CDR3 is CASSVAGTGGGTGELFF. CDR3 nucleotides: TGTGCCAGCAGCGTAGCGGGGACAGGGGGTGGTACCGGGGAGCTGTTTTTT.